This T cell receptor beta chain was captured by sequencing in a study of blood T cell repertoires in COVID-19. Looking at the study overall: Both acute and convalescent COVID-19 samples were obtained from the United States, Italy and Spain. The cDNA or gDNA used as material had been derived from T cells, B-cell-depleted T cells, or PBMCs.

As handled by the study authors: How many nucleated cells were present was estimated from reference gene primer amplification. Sequenced by immunoSEQ multiplex PCR; TCRdb stores in-frame clones only, minus some. V, J and clone size derive from that table, while D and trimming were established from the DNA sequence. Among 180,000 or so clones listed, 80% to 85% were seen once. Germline CDR1 and CDR2: ENHRY and SYGVKD. The CDR3 covers 15 residues. Trimming shortened V by 3 bases and J by 7 bases, and 13 bases separated the two germline ends. Grouping used clinical history reported by participants in a survey and questionnaire.

The chain carries TRBV10-3 and TRBJ1-6; perhaps TRBD1 as D (5 bases). The receptor's source is a man aged 40-55 years who had recovered from COVID-19. The sequencing input was PBMCs or T cells enriched from blood (not recorded which). The CDR3 sequence is CAISEEGRGNSPLHF. Here the CDR3 DNA reads TGTGCCATCAGTGAAGAGGGACGGGGGAATTCACCCCTCCACTTT.